These 29 T cell receptor beta chains were sequenced from one sample in a study of blood T cells in healthy people across ages (dated by TCRdb to 2014 to 2015). Library construction relied on 5' RACE. For sequencing, an Illumina HiSeq 2500 was employed. A second PCR of about 6 to 11 cycles was run with a J-beta primer mix and a sample-barcoded 5' primer. Using fastp trimming at Q25 and MiXCR clonotype assembly, TCRdb reanalyzed the public sequencing data and kept in-frame beta chains. Records with the same CDR3 protein are collapsed into one entry carrying the most frequent genes and DNA. The sample table shows about 930,000 distinct CDR3 sequences, and just under 30% are seen once. The ten largest clones capture around 9.6% of the sample. In addition, the sample was reused for a study of T cells of mothers and their children.

Sequencing was performed on blood. The receptors come from a woman between 40 and 55 years old in good health.

The chain recombines TRBV20-1 with TRBJ1-1; 7 positions agree with TRBD1. Germline CDR1 reads DFQATT; CDR2 reads SNEGSKA (reference sequence). This CDR3 contains 11 residues. The J segment lost 3 bases and the V segment lost 8 bases, leaving 3 bases of the junction unmatched. For the CDR3, the DNA is TGCAGTTCCAGGGGGGACACTGAAGCTTTCTTT. It is translated as CSSRGDTEAFF.

This clonotype was counted once. The chain couples TRBV12-3 or TRBV12-4 to TRBJ2-4; 10 bases are shared with TRBD2. Judging by the DNA end, TRBJ2-5 fits better; the J call may be wrong. The CDR3 runs to 15 residues. CDR3 sequence: CASSFGGSGGKTQYF. CDR3 bases: TGTGCCAGCAGTTTTGGGGGTAGCGGGGGGAAGACCCAGTACTTC.

This clonotype was seen repeatedly, ten times or more. The V call is TRBV27, the J call TRBJ1-2; tentatively, D is TRBD1 (5 bases). Germline V gives CDR1 MNHEY, CDR2 SMNVEV (reference sequence). The germline V and J ends were trimmed by 3 bases and 8 bases, with 13 bases remaining between them. The CDR3 covers 13 residues. CDR3 DNA sequence: TGTGCCAGCAGTTTCGGGACTGGGGGGGGCTACACCTTC. Residues: CASSFGTGGGYTF.

As for this clonotype: One end of the junction varies from germline; a read error may be responsible. This rearrangement joins TRBV14 to TRBJ2-7, with 9 bases matching TRBD1. From germline, CDR1 is SGHDN and CDR2 FVKESK. This CDR3 has 14 amino acids. The CDR3 is CTSSYGTGSYEQYF. CDR3 DNA sequence: TGTACCAGCAGCTACGGGACAGGGTCCTACGAGCAGTACTTC.

V usage is TRBV13 and J usage is TRBJ1-6; D gene unclear. The CDR3 contains 19 residues. The germline V gene encodes CDR1 PRHDT and CDR2 FYEKMQ (reference sequence). V lost 5 bases and J 0 bases, leaving 20 bases between the germline ends. The DNA for the CDR3 is TGTGCCAGCAGCCCTCACCCCATGGATCCCAGCTCCTATAATTCACCCCTCCACTTT. Residues: CASSPHPMDPSSYNSPLHF.

This clonotype was observed many times. V gene TRBV18 combines with J gene TRBJ2-5; D not certain. Trimming removed 2 bases from V and 1 base from J, with 17 bases in between. The CDR3 extends over 17 amino acids. Germline V gene lookup returns CDR1 KGHSH and CDR2 LQKENI. CDR3 sequence: CASSPSIGSGFQETQYF. The CDR3 bases are TGTGCCAGCTCACCATCTATCGGGTCAGGATTCCAAGAGACCCAGTACTTC.

With regard to this clonotype: This could be a read error, since a much larger clone is one nucleotide away. This chain links TRBV10-3 with TRBJ2-1; D remains ambiguous. V was clipped by 0 bases and J by 13 bases, with 16 bases between them. Germline values: CDR1 ENHRY, CDR2 SYGVKD. The CDR3 runs to 14 residues. In DNA form, the CDR3 reads TGTGCCATCAGTGAGTCTCCTAGAGAAGAGACCCAGTTCTTC. Its translation: CAISESPREETQFF.

DNA for the CDR3: TGTGCCAGCATGTCCAGCGGGACGGTAAATACGCAGTATTTT. Translated, it gives CASMSSGTVNTQYF. The rearrangement links TRBV12-3 or TRBV12-4 to TRBJ2-3, with 7 positions matching TRBD2. Trimming at V came to 7 bases and at J to 7 bases, leaving 11 bases not matched to a gene. This CDR3 contains 14 residues.

This clonotype was observed a few times. The chain combines TRBV7-2 with TRBJ1-2; D possibly corresponds to TRBD1 (5 bases). The V end lost 2 bases, the J end lost 7 bases, and 14 bases lay between the germline ends. Germline V gene data show CDR1 as SGHTA and CDR2 as FQGNSA. The CDR3 runs to 14 residues. In DNA, the CDR3 is TGTGCCAGCAGCTTAACGGGGGGACCTTTTGGCTACACCTTC. Its translation: CASSLTGGPFGYTF.

In this sample, this clonotype turned up once. A much larger clone differs by one base, so this may be a read error. The chain employs TRBV20-1 and TRBJ1-6; D unresolved. The CDR3 extends over 13 amino acids. Trimming cost V 6 bases and J 9 bases, with 15 bases left between them. CDR1 is DFQATT and CDR2 is SNEGSKA in the germline V gene (reference sequence). Written as DNA, the CDR3 is TGCAGTGCAACTGGACGGGGAGCTTCACCCCTCCACTTT. Its protein product is CSATGRGASPLHF.

This clonotype was seen many times. The rearrangement uses TRBV10-3 and TRBJ1-5; D gene ambiguous. Between the trimmed V and J ends, which lost 2 bases and 3 bases, there was a span of 5 bases. The CDR3 runs to 13 residues. CDR1 is ENHRY, CDR2 SYGVKD, per germline. In DNA form, the CDR3 reads TGTGCCATCAGTGAGCAATTCAATCAGCCCCAGCATTTT. It is translated as CAISEQFNQPQHF.

The chain joins TRBV2 to TRBJ2-1, with 8 bases identical to TRBD2. V lost 7 bases, J lost 5 bases, and 7 bases stayed unmatched. Germline lookup yields CDR1 SNHLY and CDR2 FYNNEI. The CDR3 extends over 14 amino acids. The CDR3 DNA reads TGTGCCAGCAATACCGGGACTAGTAACAATGAGCAGTTCTTC. Its translation: CASNTGTSNNEQFF.

This clonotype was recorded at least ten times. The V and J genes are TRBV6-1 and TRBJ2-1; tentative D call: TRBD2 (7 bases). V lost 8 bases to trimming and J lost 15 bases, with 17 bases between them. The V gene's germline CDR1 is MNHNS and CDR2 SASEGT. This CDR3 is 11 amino acids long. CDR3 nucleotide sequence: TGTGCCAGCGGGAGGGACACCGTCGGGTTCTTC. Translating it yields CASGRDTVGFF.

In this sample, this clonotype turned up a few times. This chain connects TRBV4-1 to TRBJ2-2; D is unclear. This CDR3 is 15 amino acids long. Between the trimmed V and J ends, which lost 3 bases and 6 bases, there was a span of 14 bases. Germline V gene data show CDR1 as MGHRA and CDR2 as YSYEKL. CDR3 residues: CASSHRTVNAGELFF. The CDR3 DNA sequence: TGCGCCAGCAGCCACCGGACGGTAAACGCCGGGGAGCTGTTTTTT.

Ten or more counts support this clonotype. The chain recombines TRBV6-5 with TRBJ1-4; D may be TRBD1 (5 bases). In germline, CDR1 is MNHEY, CDR2 SVGAGI. Trimming took 2 bases from V and 7 from J, leaving 11 bases between them. This CDR3 contains 14 residues. Here the CDR3 DNA reads TGTGCCAGCAGTTACAGGGGAGGTCGTGAAAAACTGTTTTTT. Translated, it gives CASSYRGGREKLFF.

A remark on this clonotype: Its ends do not fully match the called genes, so a read error is possible. The chain links TRBV4-3 to TRBJ2-6; 8 positions agree with TRBD2. The CDR3 has 18 amino acids. CDR1 is LGHNA, CDR2 YSLEER, per germline. DNA for the CDR3: TGCGCCAGCAGCCAAATCTCGGGGGGGCCGTGGGGGGCCAACGTCCCGACTTTC. Amino acids: CASSQISGGPWGANVPTF.

This clonotype was observed at least ten times. This CDR3 is CASSQGGGSYEQYF. CDR3 coding DNA: TGTGCCAGCAGCCAAGGCGGGGGGAGCTACGAGCAGTACTTC. The chain carries TRBV3-1 and TRBJ2-7, with 8 nucleotides matching TRBD2. CDR3 size: 14 residues. Germline V gene lookup returns CDR1 LGHDT and CDR2 YNNKEL (reference sequence). Trimming at V came to 1 base and at J to 3 bases, leaving 2 bases not matched to a gene.

In its sample, this clonotype was seen many times. The CDR3 spells CATSRDSAETQYF. Here the CDR3 DNA reads TGTGCCACCAGCAGAGATAGCGCGGAGACCCAGTACTTC. This chain joins TRBV15 and TRBJ2-5, with a possible D match to TRBD2 (5 bases). The germline gives CDR1 LNHNV, CDR2 YYDKDF (reference sequence). This CDR3 region has 13 residues. The V and J ends lost 0 bases and 5 bases respectively, with 7 bases between them.

Regarding this clonotype: Given a much more abundant clone one base away, this may be a read error. This chain connects TRBV29-1 to TRBJ2-1; 7 bases map to TRBD1. Matching the DNA end better, TRBJ2-7 makes the J call doubtful. Germline lookup yields CDR1 SQVTM and CDR2 ANQGSEA. CDR3 length equals 15 residues. CDR3 DNA: TGCAGCGTTGATCCCGGGGACAGCTCCTACAATGAGCAGTACTTC. This sequence encodes CSVDPGDSSYNEQYF.

This chain uses TRBV28 with TRBJ1-1; D call uncertain. With 0 bases removed from V and 1 base from J, the gap between germline ends came to 9 bases. Germline V lookup: CDR1 MDHEN, CDR2 SYDVKM. CDR3 length: 15 amino acids. CDR3 coding DNA: TGTGCCAGCAGTTTATGCTGCGGGGAGAACACTGAAGCTTTCTTT. This encodes CASSLCCGENTEAFF.

This chain links TRBV18 with TRBJ2-1; 7 bases fit TRBD1. Germline V gene lookup returns CDR1 KGHSH and CDR2 LQKENI. The CDR3 sequence is 16 residues long. The J segment lost 7 bases and the V segment lost 1 base, leaving 10 bases of the junction unmatched. CDR3 sequence (DNA): TGTGCCAGCTCACCACGTCTAGGGGGCGCGGATAATGAGCAGTTCTTC. This sequence encodes CASSPRLGGADNEQFF.

This clonotype has only a few counts. Since a much larger clone is just one base distant, this may be a read error. This chain connects TRBV5-1 to TRBJ2-1, with TRBD2 identical over 14 bases. CDR1 is SGHRS, CDR2 YFSETQ, per germline. The CDR3 spans 15 residues. CDR3 DNA sequence: TGCGTCAGCAGCCCGGGACTAGCGGGGGACAATGAGCAGTTCTTC. Translated: CVSSPGLAGDNEQFF. Complete variable domain (other parts from reference TRBV5-1 and TRBJ2-1): KAGVTQTPRYLIKTRGQQVTLSCSPISGHRSVSWYQQTPGQGLQFLFEYFSETQRNKGNFPGRFSGRQFSNSRSEMNVSTLELGDSALYLCVSSPGLAGDNEQFFGPGTRLTVL.

This clonotype has more than one count but fewer than ten. V usage is TRBV20-1 and J usage is TRBJ1-1, with a possible D match to TRBD1 (5 bases). V lost 0 bases to trimming and J lost 0 bases, with 11 bases between them. The germline V gene encodes CDR1 DFQATT and CDR2 SNEGSKA (reference sequence). The CDR3 contains 15 residues. CDR3 nucleotides: TGCAGTGCTAGAGATAGACAGTCAATGAACACTGAAGCTTTCTTT. Translated, it gives CSARDRQSMNTEAFF.

In the case of this clonotype: One base away lies a much larger clone, so this may be a sequencing read error. CDR3 DNA sequence: TGTGCCAGCAGTTACTCCGGGGGCCAAGTTGTCGAGCAGTACTTC. Its translation: CASSYSGGQVVEQYF. The genes are TRBV6-5 and TRBJ2-7; D is perhaps TRBD1 or TRBD2 (6 bases each). V lost 0 bases to trimming and J lost 6 bases, with 15 bases between them. The CDR3 extends over 15 amino acids. Germline V gene sequence: CDR1 MNHEY, CDR2 SVGAGI.

The CDR3 DNA reads as TGTGCCAGCAGCCTCGAACAGGGGGGCCCCTACAATGAGCAGTTCTTC. Its protein is CASSLEQGGPYNEQFF. The rearrangement uses TRBV7-9 and TRBJ2-1; 8 nucleotides line up with TRBD1. Germline trimming cut 5 bases from V and 2 bases from J; bases unmatched to any gene: 8. CDR1 and CDR2 from the germline V gene are SEHNR and FQNEAQ (reference sequence). This CDR3 is 16 amino acids long.

In its sample, this clonotype was seen a few times. The chain has TRBV7-9 and TRBJ1-1; TRBD1 aligns across 9 bases. With V trimmed by 6 bases and J by 4 bases, 9 bases remained unmatched. The CDR3 totals 15 residues. Germline loops: CDR1 SEHNR, CDR2 FQNEAQ (reference sequence). The CDR3 here is CASSITGGLATEAFF. The CDR3 bases are TGTGCCAGCAGTATTACAGGGGGCTTGGCCACTGAAGCTTTCTTT.

This sequence joins TRBV27 and TRBJ1-4; weak D call: TRBD1 (5 bases). The CDR3 is made up of 15 amino acids. CDR1 is MNHEY, CDR2 SMNVEV, per germline (reference sequence). V was pared by 8 bases and J by 0 bases, with 13 bases between. The CDR3 is CASSFRESTNEKLFF. The CDR3 DNA follows: TGTGCCAGCTCTTTCAGGGAGTCAACTAATGAAAAACTGTTTTTT.

This clonotype was seen a handful of times. The junction departs from germline at one end; a sequencing error may be responsible. The rearrangement joins TRBV7-6 to TRBJ1-4; D perhaps matches TRBD1 (5 bases). The CDR3 is 15 amino acids. Germline-derived CDR1 and CDR2 are SGHVS and FNYEAQ. This chain's CDR3 is CASSVNGATNEELFF. Here the CDR3 DNA reads TGTGCCAGCAGCGTGAATGGGGCAACTAATGAAGAACTGTTTTTT.

Comment on this clonotype: Only one base separates this from a far larger clonotype, so it likely reflects a read error. The chain carries TRBV7-2 and TRBJ2-1; D gene uncertain. Germline V gene lookup returns CDR1 SGHTA and CDR2 FQGNSA. The CDR3 is 11 amino acids. The CDR3 spells CANSNYNEQFF. The DNA of the CDR3 is TGTGCCAACAGCAATTACAATGAGCAGTTCTTC.